This TCR beta chain comes out of a study of cytomegalovirus exposure and HLA in healthy donors. Overall study results and limits: A later analysis showed that HLA-associated TCR beta chains had undergone more clonal expansion than equally common others. The study flagged about 150 TCR beta chains as cytomegalovirus-associated. A later analysis appeared to link common viral pathogens to several of the most significant clusters.

The CDR3 sequence is 15 residues long. The PCR was carried out with 60 Vbeta primers and 13 Jbeta primers. Assay used: immunoSEQ multiplex PCR; TCRdb lists only in-frame clones, some missing. The top ten hold 7.5% to 9.5% of the sample, which has approximately 120,000 clones, 80% seen once. Regarding this clone: Its antigen is not known.

The chain has TRBV21-1 and TRBJ1-5. TRBV21-1 is a known pseudogene. This TCR derives from a man younger than 45 in good health and CMV-seropositive. Material: PBMCs. CDR3 DNA sequence: TGTGCCAGCAGCAAAGCGGGGGGTGGCCGCCAGCCCCAGCATTTT. Protein product: CASSKAGGGRQPQHF.